One sample yielded the 4 T cell receptor beta chains listed below, sequenced in a study of T cell changes during pregnancy in multiple sclerosis. The protocol was immunoSEQ multiplex PCR, while the TCRdb copy is restricted to in-frame clones and leaves out a portion. The data contain 75,000 to 100,000 clones, approximately 90% of them singletons. The material sequenced was peripheral blood, taken in the second trimester of pregnancy. The receptors shown here come from a female donor in good health, enrolled as a control in a pregnancy study.

This chain connects TRBV27 to TRBJ2-1, with TRBD2 matching over 8 bases. The V segment lost 2 bases and the J segment 8 bases; nucleotides outside the gene matches: 8. This CDR3 region has 15 residues. The V gene's germline CDR1 is MNHEY and CDR2 SMNVEV (reference sequence). CDR3 in amino acids: CASSLGGTRWDEQFF. CDR3 DNA sequence: TGTGCCAGCAGTTTAGGCGGGACTAGATGGGATGAGCAGTTCTTC.

This chain uses TRBV6-1 with TRBJ1-4; the D gene is possibly TRBD1 (6 bases). Germline values: CDR1 MNHNS, CDR2 SASEGT. The CDR3 length is 13 residues. Trimming removed 10 bases from V and 3 bases from J, with 12 bases in between. The CDR3 region has the DNA TGTGCCACCGAAGGGGGGGCTAATGAAAAACTGTTTTTT. Amino acids: CATEGGANEKLFF.

The rearrangement uses TRBV7-9 and TRBJ2-3; 11 bases align to TRBD2. CDR3 length equals 14 residues. Germline CDR1 is SEHNR and CDR2 is FQNEAQ (reference sequence). The ends lost 5 bases at V and 5 bases at J; junction bases unmatched: 3. This chain's CDR3 is CASSISGGGDTQYF. The CDR3, as DNA: TGTGCCAGCAGCATTAGCGGGGGGGGAGATACGCAGTATTTT.

The genes are TRBV30 and TRBJ2-3, with D possibly TRBD2 on 6 matching bases. The V gene lost 7 bases and the J gene lost 4 bases, with 18 bases spanning the gap. Germline-derived CDR1 and CDR2 are GTSNPN and SVGIG (reference sequence). The CDR3 length is 14 residues. CDR3 residues: CASSFGSVADTQYF. CDR3 nucleotide sequence: TGTGCCTCCTCTTTCGGGAGTGTTGCAGATACGCAGTATTTT.